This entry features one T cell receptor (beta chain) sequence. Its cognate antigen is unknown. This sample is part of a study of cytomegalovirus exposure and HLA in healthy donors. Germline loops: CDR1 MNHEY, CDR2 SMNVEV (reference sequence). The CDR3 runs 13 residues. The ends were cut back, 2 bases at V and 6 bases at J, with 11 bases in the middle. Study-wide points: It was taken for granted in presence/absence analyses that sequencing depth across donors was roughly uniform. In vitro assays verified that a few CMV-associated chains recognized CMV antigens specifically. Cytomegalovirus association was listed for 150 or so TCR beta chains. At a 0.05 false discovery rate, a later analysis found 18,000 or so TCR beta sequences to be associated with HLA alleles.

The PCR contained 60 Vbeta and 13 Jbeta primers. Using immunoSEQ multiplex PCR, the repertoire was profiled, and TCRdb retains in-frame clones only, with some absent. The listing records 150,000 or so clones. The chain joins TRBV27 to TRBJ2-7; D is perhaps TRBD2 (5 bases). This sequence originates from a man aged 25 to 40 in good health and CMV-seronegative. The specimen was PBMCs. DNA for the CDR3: TGTGCCAGCAGTTTACGAGGGTTCGGCGAGCAGTACTTC. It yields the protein CASSLRGFGEQYF.